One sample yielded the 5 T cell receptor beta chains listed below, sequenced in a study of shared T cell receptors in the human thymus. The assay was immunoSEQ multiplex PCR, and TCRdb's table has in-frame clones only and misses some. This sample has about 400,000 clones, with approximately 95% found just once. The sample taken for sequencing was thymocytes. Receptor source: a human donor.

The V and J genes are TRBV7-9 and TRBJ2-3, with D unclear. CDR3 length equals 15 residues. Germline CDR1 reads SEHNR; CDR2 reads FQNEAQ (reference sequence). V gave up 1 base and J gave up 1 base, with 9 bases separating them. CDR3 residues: CASSLVLGCTDTQYF. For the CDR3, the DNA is TGTGCCAGCAGCTTAGTCCTAGGGTGCACAGATACGCAGTATTTT.

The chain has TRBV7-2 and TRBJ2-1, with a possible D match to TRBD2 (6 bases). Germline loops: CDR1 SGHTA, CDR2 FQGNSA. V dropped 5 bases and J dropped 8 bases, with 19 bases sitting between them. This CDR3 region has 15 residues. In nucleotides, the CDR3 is TGTGCCAGCAGCCCCCTAGGTCGGGGGTTCGATGAGCAGTTCTTC. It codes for CASSPLGRGFDEQFF.

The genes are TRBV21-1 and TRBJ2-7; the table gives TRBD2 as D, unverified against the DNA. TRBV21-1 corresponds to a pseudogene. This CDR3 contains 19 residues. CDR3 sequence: CASKEPGTSGRGLLYEQYF. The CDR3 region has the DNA TGTGCCAGCAAGGAACCAGGGACTAGCGGGAGGGGACTCTTATACGAGCAGTACTTC.

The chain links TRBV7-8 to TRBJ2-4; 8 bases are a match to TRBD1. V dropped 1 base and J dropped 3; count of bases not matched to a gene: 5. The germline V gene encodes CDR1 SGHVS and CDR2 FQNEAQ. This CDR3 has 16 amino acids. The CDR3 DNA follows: TGTGCCAGCAGCTTAGGCCAGGGGGCGGGCAAAAACATTCAGTACTTC. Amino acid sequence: CASSLGQGAGKNIQYF.

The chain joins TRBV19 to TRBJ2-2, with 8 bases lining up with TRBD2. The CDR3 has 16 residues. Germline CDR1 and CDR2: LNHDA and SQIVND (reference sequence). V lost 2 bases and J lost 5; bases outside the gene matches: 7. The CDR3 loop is CASSIKAGVRTGELFF. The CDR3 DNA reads TGTGCCAGTAGTATAAAAGCGGGAGTACGGACCGGGGAGCTGTTTTTT. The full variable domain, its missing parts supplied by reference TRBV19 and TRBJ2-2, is DGGITQSPKYLFRKEGQNVTLSCEQNLNHDAMYWYRQDPGQGLRLIYYSQIVNDFQKGDIAEGYSVSREKKESFPLTVTSAQKNPTAFYLCASSIKAGVRTGELFFGEGSRLTVL.